This TCR beta chain comes out of a study of molecular identifiers for immune sequencing clone quantification. About the study: Naive CD8 RNA (around 20,000 or 100,000 cells) was divided into five aliquots, with four sequenced.

Whole-study findings and limits: Clones above 20 RNA copies contained over 99% of effector molecules but under 1% of naive ones.

Sorted naive CD8 T cells were those defined as CD8+CD4-CCR7+CD45RA+. For bulk TCR libraries, previously described methods and listed TCR primers were used. TCRdb independently ran MiXCR on the PCR reads; one entry per CDR3 protein. The sample lists about 510,000 distinct CDR3 sequences; around 21% were seen once. The table lists this clonotype with many counts. As yet, its antigen is unknown. The V end was cut by 4 bases, the J end by 6 bases, with 13 bases between. In germline, CDR1 is SGHDN, CDR2 FVKESK. This CDR3 is 13 amino acids long. The chain couples TRBV14 to TRBJ2-7, with D perhaps assigned TRBD1 or TRBD2 (5 bases each). The receptor was isolated from a human donor in good health. Some libraries in this study had Jurkat cell RNA spiked in. Sequencing used naive CD8+ T cells from blood, with Jurkat cell RNA spiked in. As for subset: FACS-sorted CD8+CD4-CCR7+CD45RA+ naive T cells. The CDR3 coding sequence is TGTGCCAGCAGCCCGACCACGGGGCGCGAGCAGTACTTC. Its protein product is CASSPTTGREQYF.